This T cell receptor (beta chain) came from a study of pediatric ulcerative colitis. Notes on the study in general: Clonal expansions reduced rectal repertoire diversity in acute severe colitis.

This CDR3 has 13 amino acids. Looked up from germline, CDR1 is LNHDA and CDR2 is SQIVND (reference sequence). Trimming left V 7 bases short and J 3 bases short, with 12 bases between. Here immunoSEQ multiplex PCR was the method, and the copy in TCRdb shows in-frame clones only, minus some. The table includes about 60,000 clones, about nine tenths detected once. A remark on this clone: No antigen is known for it.

The gene calls are TRBV19 and TRBJ1-1; D gene uncertain. The sequencing input was blood. This receptor was obtained from a boy younger than 18 who was a control in a study of pediatric ulcerative colitis. The CDR3 spells CASNEESDTEAFF. The DNA for the CDR3 is TGTGCCAGTAATGAAGAGTCGGACACTGAAGCTTTCTTT.